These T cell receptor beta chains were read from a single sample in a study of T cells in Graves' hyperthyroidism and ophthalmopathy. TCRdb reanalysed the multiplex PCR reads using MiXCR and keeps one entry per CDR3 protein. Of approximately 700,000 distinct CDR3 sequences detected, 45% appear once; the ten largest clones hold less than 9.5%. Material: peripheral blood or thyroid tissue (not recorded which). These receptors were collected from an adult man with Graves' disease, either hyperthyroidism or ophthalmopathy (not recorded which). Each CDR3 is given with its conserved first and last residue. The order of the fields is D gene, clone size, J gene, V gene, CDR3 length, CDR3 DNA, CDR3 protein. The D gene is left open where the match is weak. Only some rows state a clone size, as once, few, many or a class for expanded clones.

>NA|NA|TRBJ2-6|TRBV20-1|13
TGCAGCTCCCCCAGCGAAGGGGCCAACGTCCTGACTTTC
CSSPSEGANVLTF
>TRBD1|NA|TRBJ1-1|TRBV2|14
TGTGCCAGCAGTTATGGGGGACAGCCCACTGAAGCTTTCTTT
CASSYGGQPTEAFF
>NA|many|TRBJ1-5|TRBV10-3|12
TGTGCCATCAGTGAGAGCAATCAGCCCCAGCATTTT
CAISESNQPQHF
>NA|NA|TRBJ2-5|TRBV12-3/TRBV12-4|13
TGTGCCAGCAGATCAGGGTTTGGAGAGACCCAGTACTTC
CASRSGFGETQYF
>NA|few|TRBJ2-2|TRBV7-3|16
TGTGCCAGCAGCCTAAAGGGCACAGCGAACACCGGGGAGCTGTTTTTT
CASSLKGTANTGELFF
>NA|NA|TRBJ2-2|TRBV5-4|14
TGTGCCAGCAGGTACGGCAGGGACACCGGGGAGCTGTTTTTT
CASRYGRDTGELFF
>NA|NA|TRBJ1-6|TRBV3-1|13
TGTGCCAGCAGCCAATTCGGGAATTCACCCCTCCACTTT
CASSQFGNSPLHF
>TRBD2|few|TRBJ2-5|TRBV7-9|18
TGCGCCAGCAGCCTCCGGACTAGCGGGAGGGCCGTGGCGGAGACCCAGTACTTC
CASSLRTSGRAVAETQYF
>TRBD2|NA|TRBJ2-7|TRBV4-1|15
TGCGCCAGCAGGTCAACTAGCGGGGGATCCTACGAGCAGTACTTC
CASRSTSGGSYEQYF
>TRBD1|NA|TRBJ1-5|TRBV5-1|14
TGCGCCAGCAGCCCGGGACAGGGCGGCGAGACCCAGCATTTT
CASSPGQGGETQHF
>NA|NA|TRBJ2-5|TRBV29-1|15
TGCAGCCTACGCCGAGGGGCTCGCCCCACAGAGACCCAGTACTTC
CSLRRGARPTETQYF
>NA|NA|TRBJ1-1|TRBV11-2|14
TGTGCCAGCTGCTCAACAGGATTGAACACTGAAGCTTTCTTT
CASCSTGLNTEAFF
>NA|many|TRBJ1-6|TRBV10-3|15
TGTGCCATCAGTGAGTCGCGGATAGAAAATTCACCCCTCCACTTT
CAISESRIENSPLHF
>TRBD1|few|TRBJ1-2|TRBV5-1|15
TGCGCCAGCAGGCCTGGGACAGCAGCTAACTATGGCTACACCTTC
CASRPGTAANYGYTF
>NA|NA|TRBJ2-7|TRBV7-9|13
TGTGCCAGCAGCTTAGTTGCAGGGGCCGAGCAGTACTTC
CASSLVAGAEQYF
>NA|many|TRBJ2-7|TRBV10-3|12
TGTGCCATCCGACCGTCCCCCGGGGAGCAGTACTTC
CAIRPSPGEQYF
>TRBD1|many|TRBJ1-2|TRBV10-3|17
TGTGCCATCAGTGAGTCTCTTGCGGGACAGGGTGAGGCTGGCTACACCTTC
CAISESLAGQGEAGYTF
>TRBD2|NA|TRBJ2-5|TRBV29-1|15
TGCAGCTCCGGCGGACTAGCGGGGACTCAAGAGACCCAGTACTTC
CSSGGLAGTQETQYF
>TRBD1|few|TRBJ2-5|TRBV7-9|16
TGTGCCAGCAGCTTCCGGGACAGGGGTGGCCAAGAGACCCAGTACTTC
CASSFRDRGGQETQYF
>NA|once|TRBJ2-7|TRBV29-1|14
TGCAGCCAAGTTTCCGTCGGGAGTACCTACGAGCAGTACTTC
CSQVSVGSTYEQYF
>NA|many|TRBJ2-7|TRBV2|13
TGTGCCAGCAGAGAACCGGACGGCTACGAGCAGTACTTC
CASREPDGYEQYF
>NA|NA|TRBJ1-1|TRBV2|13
TGTGCCAGCGGGGGGGGGGCGAACACTGAAGCTTTCTTT
CASGGGANTEAFF
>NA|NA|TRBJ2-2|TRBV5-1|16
TGCGCCAGCAGCTTGGGCAGTGCGGGAATGGTCAGGGAGCTGTTTTTT
CASSLGSAGMVRELFF
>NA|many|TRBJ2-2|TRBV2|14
TGTGCCAGCAGTGGCGGCTATAACACCGGGGAGCTGTTTTTT
CASSGGYNTGELFF
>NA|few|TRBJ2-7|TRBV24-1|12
TGTGCCACCAGCGGTAGCTCCTACGAGCAGTACTTC
CATSGSSYEQYF
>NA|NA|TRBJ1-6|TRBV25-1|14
TGTGCCAGCAGCGTTGGGATAGGGAACTCACCCCTCCACTTT
CASSVGIGNSPLHF
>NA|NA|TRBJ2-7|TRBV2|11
TGTGCCAGCCTGGAATACTACGAGCAGTACTTC
CASLEYYEQYF
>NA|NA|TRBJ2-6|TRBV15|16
TGTGCCACCAGCAGAGATTGGCTCACCGGGGCCAACGTCCTGACTTTC
CATSRDWLTGANVLTF